The sequence of this T cell receptor (beta chain) was determined in a study of response to subunit inactivated influenza vaccine. Study-level results: The authors offered the suggestion that each seasonal influenza vaccination recruits few new T cells.

Each CDR3 protein gets one entry after TCRdb re-called the RT-PCR reads with MiXCR. The table includes 550,000 to 650,000 distinct CDR3 sequences, over 9.5% detected once. Details on this clonotype: Its antigen is still unknown.

The material was PBMCs from blood, obtained on the day of vaccination. The receptor's source is a man between 45 and 60 years old who received an inactivated influenza vaccine.

The CDR3 DNA follows: TGCGCCAGCAGCCAAGAGGGGACACCGACCCCCTTCAATGGCTACACCTTC. Translated, it gives CASSQEGTPTPFNGYTF. V usage is TRBV4-3 and J usage is TRBJ1-2; weak D call: TRBD1 (6 bases). Germline V gene sequence: CDR1 LGHNA, CDR2 YSLEER. The CDR3 has 17 amino acids. Trimming took off 0 bases at V and 6 bases at J, with 20 bases between the two ends.